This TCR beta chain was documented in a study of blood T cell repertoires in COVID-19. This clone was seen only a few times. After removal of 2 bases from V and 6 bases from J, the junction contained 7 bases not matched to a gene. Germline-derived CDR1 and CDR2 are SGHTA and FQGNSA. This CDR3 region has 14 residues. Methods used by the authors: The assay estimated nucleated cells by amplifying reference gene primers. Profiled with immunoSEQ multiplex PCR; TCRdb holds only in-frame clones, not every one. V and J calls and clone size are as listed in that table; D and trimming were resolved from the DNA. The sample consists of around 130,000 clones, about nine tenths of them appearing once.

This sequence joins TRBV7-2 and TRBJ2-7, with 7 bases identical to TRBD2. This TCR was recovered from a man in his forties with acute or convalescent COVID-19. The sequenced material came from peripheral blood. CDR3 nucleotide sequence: TGTGCCAGCAGCTTAAGGGCGGGGGAGGTCGAGCAGTACTTC. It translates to CASSLRAGEVEQYF.